Listed below are T cell receptor beta chains from one sample, sequenced in a study of radiotherapy plus CTLA-4 blockade in lung cancer. The repertoire was sequenced with immunoSEQ multiplex PCR; TCRdb's copy has only in-frame clones and lacks some. The data show around 110,000 clones, more than 65% seen once. Here the sequenced sample was peripheral blood, taken from a patient treated with radiotherapy plus ipilimumab. Receptor source: a human donor with non-small cell lung cancer that progressed on radiotherapy plus ipilimumab. Some clones in this sample may be carry-over from other donors' samples. Both conserved end residues are part of each CDR3. A D gene is named only where the DNA matches it firmly. Clone size is given for some rows only: seen once, a few or many times, or a class if the clone is expanded.

D	V	size	J	CDR3	DNA
TRBD1	TRBV18	-	TRBJ2-7	CASSMDRDEQYF	TGTGCCAGCTCAATGGACAGGGACGAGCAGTACTTC
TRBD1	TRBV4-3	few	TRBJ2-7	CASSPRDRMVEQYF	TGCGCCAGCAGCCCCAGGGACAGAATGGTCGAGCAGTACTTC
-	TRBV9	-	TRBJ1-4	CASSVRSGFGEKLFF	TGTGCCAGCAGCGTACGGTCAGGGTTCGGTGAAAAACTGTTTTTT
TRBD1	TRBV2	-	TRBJ2-7	CASSRQGALYEQYF	TGTGCCAGCAGTCGGCAGGGGGCGCTCTACGAGCAGTACTTC
-	TRBV12-2	few	TRBJ1-4	CASRLGGTGMDNEKLFF	TGTGCAAGTCGCTTAGGGGGGACAGGGATGGACAATGAAAAACTGTTTTTT
-	TRBV7-3	-	TRBJ1-2	CASTLGPNYGYTF	TGTGCCAGCACCCTAGGGCCTAACTATGGCTACACCTTC
TRBD1	TRBV5-1	once	TRBJ2-3	CASRTGVVRAITDTQYF	TGCGCCAGCAGGACAGGGGTCGTTCGCGCAATCACAGATACGCAGTATTTT
-	TRBV15	few	TRBJ2-3	CATSRVAGRSGDTQYF	TGTGCCACCAGCAGAGTGGCGGGGAGGTCCGGAGATACGCAGTATTTT
-	TRBV9	-	TRBJ2-3	CASSATGSGATTDTQYF	TGTGCCAGCAGCGCAACAGGATCGGGGGCTACGACAGATACGCAGTATTTT
-	TRBV2	-	TRBJ2-2	CASRRLSTGELFF	TGTGCCAGCAGACGACTCAGCACCGGGGAGCTGTTTTTT
-	TRBV6-5	-	TRBJ1-4	CASSYRRVLGEKLFF	TGTGCCAGCAGTTACCGCAGGGTCCTTGGTGAAAAACTGTTTTTT
-	TRBV2	-	TRBJ2-7	CASSGQSYEQYF	TGTGCCAGCAGTGGACAGAGCTACGAGCAGTACTTC
-	TRBV21-1	-	TRBJ2-3	CASSWTDTQYF	TGTGCCAGCAGCTGGACAGATACGCAGTATTTT
-	TRBV5-1	once	TRBJ2-3	CASSLTFGSQYF	TGCGCCAGCAGCTTGACTTTTGGTTCGCAGTATTTT
TRBD2	TRBV5-4	-	TRBJ2-1	CASSPGLAGVIYNEQFF	TGTGCCAGCAGCCCGGGACTAGCGGGGGTAATCTACAATGAGCAGTTCTTC
-	TRBV5-6	-	TRBJ1-4	CASSSYRVSGEKLFF	TGTGCCAGCAGCTCCTACCGGGTATCGGGCGAAAAACTGTTTTTT